Each of the 26 T cell receptor beta chains below was sequenced from the same sample in a study of CD8+ T cells in alopecia areata. Sequencing relied on a cDNA template that was reverse transcribed from extracted RNA. Measured with immunoSEQ multiplex PCR; TCRdb has only the in-frame clones, and not every one. In total the sample includes roughly 120,000 clones, none of them seen once. Material: lesional skin. The receptors stem from a C3H/HeJ mouse with alopecia areata. This mouse strain has H2-k as its MHC haplotype.

A remark on this clone: Gene names are the mouse ones. Read sequence stops 4 residues before the CDR3 end, and the germline J gene provides the missing end. The gene calls are TRBV17 and TRBJ2-5; D may be TRBD2 (7 bases). The germline V gene encodes CDR1 MNHDT and CDR2 YYDKIL. This CDR3 spans 15 amino acids. V lost 6 bases and J 0 bases, leaving 13 bases between the germline ends. The sequenced CDR3 bases are TGTGCTAGCAGCACCTGGGGGCCTAACCAAGAC. This translates into CASSTWGPNQD. The entire CDR3 protein reads CASSTWGPNQDTQYF.

On this clone itself: Mouse germline and gene names are used. The sequence runs out 4 residues before the end of the CDR3; the remainder is reconstructed from the germline J gene. V usage is TRBV13-3 and J usage is TRBJ2-1; 9 positions agree with TRBD2. This CDR3 has 15 amino acids. V lost 3 bases to trimming and J lost 4 bases; unmatched junction nucleotides: 5. Germline CDR1 and CDR2: NNHDY and SYVADS. Incomplete CDR3 DNA: TGTGCCAGCAGTGGGACTGGGGAGAGGTATGCT. Protein sequence: CASSGTGERYA. The entire CDR3 sequence reads CASSGTGERYAEQFF.

This clone was seen repeatedly, ten times or more. The genes are named according to mouse. Coverage ceases 4 residues before the CDR3 finishes, and the germline J gene fills in the end. This chain links TRBV13-3 with TRBJ2-7, with a weak D call TRBD1 (5 bases). The CDR3 is made up of 12 amino acids. Germline CDR1 NNHDY, CDR2 SYVADS. The CDR3 protein is CASSSQGYEQYF. CDR3 bases read: TGTGCCAGCAGTAGTCAGGGTTAT.

This clone was seen only a few times. The gene names here belong to mouse. Read data end 4 residues before the CDR3 end; the end is taken from the germline J gene. The rearrangement uses TRBV16 and TRBJ1-2, with 10 nucleotides matching TRBD1. The CDR3 contains 13 residues. The germline gives CDR1 SGHSA, CDR2 FRNQAP. The chain's CDR3 is CASSWDRGGDYTF. Partial CDR3 DNA: TGTGCAAGCAGCTGGGACAGGGGTGGC.

This clone turned up a few times. All gene names here are mouse names. The CDR3 is cut off 4 residues early in the read; its end comes from the germline J gene. This chain joins TRBV1 and TRBJ1-4, with 10 nucleotides matching TRBD1. V shed 1 base and J 5 bases; nucleotides not matched to a gene: 7. The CDR3 covers 17 residues. From germline, CDR1 is NSQYPW and CDR2 LRSPGD (reference sequence). CDR3 bases read: TGCACCTGCAGTGCAGCCGACAGGGGGCGGAGTAACGAA. This translates into CTCSAADRGRSNE. The whole CDR3 protein is CTCSAADRGRSNERLFF.

With respect to this clone: Germline and genes here are mouse. The read comes to an end 4 residues before the CDR3 does, leaving the germline J gene to fill in the end. The genes are TRBV13-3 and TRBJ2-4, with D tentatively TRBD2 (7 bases). CDR3 length equals 13 residues. In germline, CDR1 is NNHDY, CDR2 SYVADS. The CDR3 bases that were read are TGTGCCAGCAGTGAGGGGGGCGGGAAC. It translates to CASSEGGGN. The entire CDR3 reads CASSEGGGNTLYF. Together with reference TRBV13-3 and TRBJ2-4, the CDR3 gives the full variable domain: EAAVTQSPRSKVAVTGGKVTLSCHQTNNHDYMYWYRQDTGHGLRLIHYSYVADSTEKGDIPDGYKASRPSQENFSLILELASLSQTAVYFCASSEGGGNTLYFGAGTRLSVL.

In regard to this clone: The genes and germline here are from mouse. The CDR3 extends 4 residues past the end of the read, so its final part is completed from the germline J gene. This chain uses TRBV19 with TRBJ2-7, with 8 bases lining up with TRBD2. CDR3 length equals 15 residues. In germline, CDR1 is FNHDT, CDR2 SITEND (reference sequence). V was pared by 4 bases and J by 0 bases, with 6 bases of the junction left unmatched. CDR3 bases read: TGTGCCAGCAGTCGGAGACTGGGGAGCTCCTAT. Translation: CASSRRLGSSY. The whole CDR3 sequence is CASSRRLGSSYEQYF. The full variable domain, with the rest looked up from reference TRBV19 and TRBJ2-7, is GGIITQTPKFLIGQEGQKLTLKCQQNFNHDTMYWYRQDSGKGLRLIYYSITENDLQKGDLSEGYDASREKKSSFSLTVTSAQKNEMAVFLCASSRRLGSSYEQYFGPGTRLTVL.

Note on this clone: Gene names and germline match the mouse. With the read ending 4 residues before the CDR3 end, the germline J gene is used to fill in that end. The chain recombines TRBV13-2 with TRBJ2-4, with D possibly being TRBD2 (6 bases). The CDR3 length is 14 residues. V was pared by 0 bases and J by 3 bases, with 8 bases between. Germline assignment: CDR1 NNHNN and CDR2 SYGAGS (reference sequence). This CDR3 reads CASGDGLGQNTLYF. The covered CDR3 bases are TGTGCCAGCGGTGATGGGCTGGGGCAAAAC.

Worth noting for this clone: Gene names and germline refer to mouse. The read gets to within 4 residues of the CDR3 end, and the germline J gene fills in the rest. This chain links TRBV19 with TRBJ2-5, with TRBD1 matching over 8 bases. Germline-derived CDR1 and CDR2 are FNHDT and SITEND (reference sequence). V shed 9 bases and J 2 bases; nucleotides not matched to a gene: 2. The CDR3 runs 12 residues. CDR3 DNA (partial): TGTGCCATAGGACAGGGCCAAGAC. Its translation is CAIGQGQD. The whole CDR3 reads CAIGQGQDTQYF.

This clone was recorded at least ten times. Genes and germline come from the mouse. The read terminates 4 residues before the CDR3 end, so the remaining end is supplied by the germline J gene. The chain couples TRBV19 to TRBJ2-2, with D maybe TRBD1 (6 bases). Deletions cut 4 bases from V and 0 bases from J, with 10 bases between. The CDR3 totals 15 residues. Per the germline V gene, CDR1 is FNHDT and CDR2 is SITEND (reference sequence). The CDR3 loop is CASSPGHANTGQLYF. The sequenced CDR3 bases are TGTGCCAGCAGTCCGGGACATGCAAACACCGGG. Combining the CDR3 with reference TRBV19 and TRBJ2-2 gives the whole variable domain GGIITQTPKFLIGQEGQKLTLKCQQNFNHDTMYWYRQDSGKGLRLIYYSITENDLQKGDLSEGYDASREKKSSFSLTVTSAQKNEMAVFLCASSPGHANTGQLYFGEGSKLTVL.

This clone has a count of ten or more. Mouse germline and gene names are used. The read halts 4 residues ahead of the CDR3 end, with the missing end drawn from the germline J gene. The V gene is TRBV13-3, the J gene TRBJ1-2; 8 nucleotides match TRBD1. V lost 2 bases and J lost 3; bases outside the gene matches: 6. CDR3 length: 15 amino acids. The V gene's germline CDR1 is NNHDY and CDR2 SYVADS. CDR3 DNA (partial): TGTGCCAGCAGTGACCGACAGGGGAGGGACTCC. This translates into CASSDRQGRDS. The full CDR3 is CASSDRQGRDSDYTF.

As concerns this clone: These gene names are mouse names. The CDR3 end lies 4 residues beyond the end of the read and is filled in from the germline J gene. The chain couples TRBV31 to TRBJ2-1; TRBD2 aligns across 8 bases. Per the germline V gene, CDR1 is GKSSPN and CDR2 is SITVG. The J segment lost 4 bases and the V segment lost 1 base, leaving 6 bases of the junction unmatched. The CDR3 runs 15 residues. The CDR3 bases that were read are TGTGCCTGGAGTCGGGGCTGGGGGGATTATGCT. Protein: CAWSRGWGDYA. The CDR3 as a whole reads CAWSRGWGDYAEQFF.

The sample holds a few counts of this clone. The gene names given are mouse names. The CDR3 extends 4 residues past the end of the read, so its final part is completed from the germline J gene. The rearrangement uses TRBV13-1 and TRBJ2-2, with no clear D. Germline CDR1 is NSHNY and CDR2 is SYGAGN. Trimming pared 2 bases from V and 0 bases from J, leaving 5 bases between. The CDR3 totals 14 residues. The CDR3 DNA, read in part, is TGTGCCAGCAGTGACAGTGCAAACACCGGG. Translated, it gives CASSDSANTG. The complete CDR3 protein is CASSDSANTGQLYF.

This clone has at least ten counts. The translated DNA and TCRdb's protein are not identical at residue 11; the protein here was translated from the DNA. Genes and germline come from the mouse. The read is 3 residues too short to cover the CDR3 end, so that end is filled in from the germline J gene. The chain links TRBV1 to TRBJ1-3; the D gene is possibly TRBD1 (6 bases). The V end was cut by 4 bases, the J end by 4 bases, with 11 bases between. CDR1 and CDR2 from the germline V gene are NSQYPW and LRSPGD (reference sequence). The CDR3 sequence is 14 residues long. The sequenced CDR3 bases are TGCACCTGCAGTGTACAGGGTTGGGGAAATACG. It yields the protein CTCSVQGWGNT. The full CDR3 protein reads CTCSVQGWGNTLYF. Full variable domain (missing parts from reference TRBV1 and TRBJ1-3): VTLLEQNPRWRLVPRGQAVNLRCILKNSQYPWMSWYQQDLQKQLQWLFTLRSPGDKEVKSLPGADYLATRVTDTELRLQVANMSQGRTLYCTCSVQGWGNTLYFGEGSRLIVV.

Comments on this clone: Gene names refer to mouse genes. The read finishes 4 residues shy of the CDR3 end, and the germline J gene is used to complete it. The chain recombines TRBV13-3 with TRBJ1-2; TRBD1 matches at 9 bases. Germline CDR1 NNHDY, CDR2 SYVADS. Unmatched junction bases numbered 3, after V lost 1 base and J lost 2 bases. CDR3 size: 15 residues. The CDR3 is CASSDRGTGNSDYTF. Partial CDR3 DNA: TGTGCCAGCAGTGATAGAGGGACAGGGAACTCC.

In its sample, this clone was seen a few times. Gene names are mouse gene names. Read coverage stops 4 residues before the CDR3 terminus; the germline J gene supplies the remainder. This rearrangement joins TRBV13-3 to TRBJ2-7, with TRBD1 matching 10 bases. The CDR3 length is 14 residues. Germline values: CDR1 NNHDY, CDR2 SYVADS. The J segment lost 1 base and the V segment lost 5 bases, leaving 3 bases of the junction unmatched. The CDR3 loop is CASRVGQGSYEQYF. Partial CDR3 DNA: TGTGCCAGCAGGGTGGGACAGGGGTCCTAT.

This clone has more than one count but fewer than ten. Gene names follow the mouse nomenclature. The missing CDR3 end, 4 residues past where the read stops, is filled in from the germline J gene. This chain links TRBV14 with TRBJ2-1; D unresolved. Trimming took off 2 bases at V and 1 base at J, with 7 bases between the two ends. The CDR3 spans 14 residues. Germline V gene lookup returns CDR1 SGHDT and CDR2 FRDEAV. Partial CDR3 DNA: TGTGCCAGCAGTTTAAACAACAACTATGCT. The encoded protein is CASSLNNNYA. The full-length CDR3 reads as CASSLNNNYAEQFF.

Comment on this clone: Germline and genes: mouse. The read terminates 4 residues ahead of where the CDR3 ends, so the germline J gene completes it. Other DNA sequences within the sample encode an identical CDR3. This chain joins TRBV1 and TRBJ2-7; TRBD1 matches at 8 bases. The CDR3 runs to 13 residues. CDR1 and CDR2 from the germline V gene are NSQYPW and LRSPGD (reference sequence). This CDR3 is CTCSADREYEQYF. The covered CDR3 bases are TGCACCTGCAGTGCGGACAGGGAGTAT.

Notes on this clone: The listed genes are named as in mouse. CDR3 DNA, as far as it was read: TGTGCCAGCAGTGATGACTGGGGGGACTATAACTATGCT. It specifies CASSDDWGDYNYA. The whole CDR3 reads CASSDDWGDYNYAEQFF. J is TRBJ2-1 and V is TRBV13-3; 9 positions match TRBD2. The missing CDR3 end, 4 residues past where the read stops, is filled in from the germline J gene. V lost 0 bases and J lost 0; bases outside the gene matches: 4. Germline V gene lookup returns CDR1 NNHDY and CDR2 SYVADS. This CDR3 region has 17 residues.

Only a few counts were recorded for this clone. All gene names here are mouse names. The CDR3 end lies 4 residues beyond the end of the read and is filled in from the germline J gene. The chain links TRBV19 to TRBJ2-2; a weak D match, TRBD2 (5 bases). The CDR3 contains 15 residues. Trimming removed 2 bases from V and 0 bases from J, with 8 bases in between. Germline V gives CDR1 FNHDT, CDR2 SITEND (reference sequence). The sequenced part of the CDR3 DNA is TGTGCCAGCAGTATTTCCTGGGCAAACACCGGG. Translation: CASSISWANTG. The complete CDR3 reads CASSISWANTGQLYF.

In regard to this clone: These gene names are mouse names. The read halts 4 residues ahead of the CDR3 end, with the missing end drawn from the germline J gene. The rearrangement links TRBV13-3 to TRBJ1-1; 7 positions match TRBD1. The CDR3 consists of 14 residues. The germline V gene has CDR1 NNHDY and CDR2 SYVADS. Trimming removed 5 bases from V and 0 bases from J; junction bases left unmatched: 4. Incomplete CDR3 DNA: TGTGCCAGCAGGACAGGGAGTGCAAACACA. Encoded protein: CASRTGSANT. The complete CDR3 reads CASRTGSANTEVFF.

In this sample, this clone turned up a few times. Gene names are mouse gene names. The read ends 4 residues before the CDR3 terminus; that terminus is restored from the germline J gene. The J gene is TRBJ2-1, the V gene TRBV19, with D perhaps TRBD1 (6 bases). Germline CDR1 and CDR2: FNHDT and SITEND (reference sequence). The CDR3 is made up of 15 amino acids. The ends were cut back, 6 bases at V and 0 bases at J, with 13 bases in the middle. Partial CDR3 DNA: TGTGCCAGCACCCCCCGGGACAATAACTATGCT. Protein product: CASTPRDNNYA. The CDR3 reads in full as CASTPRDNNYAEQFF.

This clone was seen at least ten times. Gene names refer to mouse genes. The read gets to within 4 residues of the CDR3 end, and the germline J gene fills in the rest. The identical CDR3 is also encoded by other nucleotide sequences in the sample. This rearrangement joins TRBV13-3 to TRBJ2-1; 10 bases match TRBD2. Looked up from germline, CDR1 is NNHDY and CDR2 is SYVADS. The CDR3 length is 14 residues. CDR3 loop: CASSRLGGRAEQFF. CDR3 bases read: TGTGCCAGCAGCCGACTGGGGGGAAGGGCT.

Notes on this clone: Genes and germline come from the mouse. The CDR3 extends 4 residues past the end of the read, so its final part is completed from the germline J gene. The V call is TRBV13-2, the J call TRBJ1-2, with TRBD1 identical over 10 bases. This CDR3 contains 13 residues. The V gene's germline CDR1 is NNHNN and CDR2 SYGAGS (reference sequence). Germline trimming cut 5 bases from V and 3 bases from J; bases unmatched to any gene: 1. This chain's CDR3 is CASGGTGDSDYTF. The covered CDR3 bases are TGTGCCAGCGGGGGGACAGGGGACTCC.

Turning to this clone: Germline and genes: mouse. The read gets to within 4 residues of the CDR3 end, and the germline J gene fills in the rest. The V gene is TRBV13-2, the J gene TRBJ1-4, with 9 bases fitting TRBD1. The germline gives CDR1 NNHNN, CDR2 SYGAGS (reference sequence). V lost 0 bases and J lost 1; bases outside the gene matches: 4. The CDR3 covers 17 residues. This chain's CDR3 is CASGDAVTGGSNERLFF. CDR3 DNA (partial): TGTGCCAGCGGTGATGCGGTGACAGGGGGTTCCAACGAA.

This clone has more than one count but fewer than ten. Mouse germline and gene names are used. The read falls 4 residues short of the CDR3 end, and the missing part is taken from the germline J gene. This chain uses TRBV17 with TRBJ2-1; 11 nucleotides line up with TRBD2. The germline CDR1 and CDR2 sequences are MNHDT and YYDKIL. The CDR3 sequence is 14 residues long. CDR3 DNA, as far as it was read: TGTGCTAGCAGTCCCCGGGACTGGGGGTCT. This codes for CASSPRDWGS. The entire CDR3 reads CASSPRDWGSEQFF. Combining the CDR3 with reference TRBV17 and TRBJ2-1 gives the whole variable domain DTTVKQNPRYKLARVGKPVNLICSQTMNHDTMYWYQKKPNQAPKLLLFYYDKILNREADTFEKFQSSRPNNSFCSLYIGSAGLEYSAMYLCASSPRDWGSEQFFGPGTRLTVL.